Listed here are 19 T cell receptor beta chains from one sample, sequenced in a study of sequential checkpoint blockade in melanoma (dated by TCRdb to the late 2010s). Libraries came from the immunoSEQ multiplex PCR assay. Not all clones reach the TCRdb copy of this immuneACCESS table, which keeps in-frame sequences only. Checked studies attribute under half of the gap to unresolved V genes and leave the rest unexplained. Recorded for this sample are under 40,000 clones; 70% to 90% of them occurred a single time. The ten most abundant clones make up over 10% of the sample. The treatment or condition label for this specimen denotes: randomized to nivolumab then ipilimumab (arm A) or the reverse (arm B). The sample in question was CD8+ T cells sorted from blood (inferred from file names), obtained from a patient given nivolumab and ipilimumab in sequence. The source is a human donor with melanoma.

This clone was recorded a few times. The J gene is TRBJ2-1, the V gene TRBV5-1; 8 bases are shared with TRBD2. V lost 5 bases, J lost 7 bases, and 11 bases stayed unmatched. CDR3 length: 15 residues. Germline values: CDR1 SGHRS, CDR2 YFSETQ. Here the CDR3 reads CASSSWASGPNEQFF. Here the CDR3 DNA reads TGCGCCAGCAGTAGTTGGGCTAGCGGGCCTAATGAGCAGTTCTTC.

The chain is built from TRBV19 and TRBJ1-1; no clear D gene. Trimming pared 6 bases from V and 11 bases from J, leaving 19 bases between. CDR1 is LNHDA, CDR2 SQIVND, per germline (reference sequence). The CDR3 runs to 13 residues. The CDR3 sequence is CASSDSGSKSAFF. The CDR3 DNA follows: TGTGCCAGTAGCGACTCCGGGTCCAAGTCGGCTTTCTTT. Variable domain in full (rest from reference TRBV19 and TRBJ1-1): DGGITQSPKYLFRKEGQNVTLSCEQNLNHDAMYWYRQDPGQGLRLIYYSQIVNDFQKGDIAEGYSVSREKKESFPLTVTSAQKNPTAFYLCASSDSGSKSAFFGQGTRLTVV.

The V and J genes are TRBV21-1 and TRBJ1-1; the DNA was not used to check the table's D call, TRBD1. TRBV21-1 has pseudogene status. This CDR3 is built from 15 residues. As DNA, the CDR3 is TGTGCCAGCAGCAAGACAGAAACTTTGAACACTGAAGCTTTCTTT. This sequence encodes CASSKTETLNTEAFF.

The chain recombines TRBV6-4 with TRBJ2-2; TRBD2 agrees at 9 bases. Trimming cost V 2 bases and J 8 bases; bases outside gene matches: 18. There are 19 residues in the CDR3. The germline gives CDR1 MRHNA, CDR2 SNTAGT. CDR3 region: CASSDPSGAGGPFLGELFF. In nucleotides, the CDR3 is TGTGCCAGCAGTGACCCCTCGGGGGCGGGAGGGCCCTTCCTTGGGGAGCTGTTTTTT.

This chain connects TRBV11-2 to TRBJ1-2; a weak D match, TRBD1 (5 bases). Between the trimmed V and J ends, which lost 4 bases and 7 bases, there was a span of 13 bases. CDR1 SGHAT and CDR2 FQNNGV come from the germline V gene. This CDR3 contains 13 residues. The CDR3 protein is CASSSRQSGGYTF. The CDR3 DNA is TGTGCCAGCAGCTCCCGACAGTCTGGTGGCTACACCTTC.

This clone was seen a handful of times. This sequence joins TRBV28 and TRBJ1-5, with D perhaps matching TRBD1 (6 bases). V lost 4 bases and J lost 4, with 8 bases in between. This CDR3 has 13 residues. Germline V CDR1 and CDR2: MDHEN, SYDVKM. The CDR3 here is CASSWTENQPQHF. Written as DNA, the CDR3 is TGTGCCAGCAGTTGGACAGAAAATCAGCCCCAGCATTTT.

The chain has TRBV7-6 and TRBJ2-5, with 14 bases matching TRBD2. In germline, CDR1 is SGHVS, CDR2 FNYEAQ. This CDR3 region has 15 residues. The V and J ends lost 3 bases and 5 bases, in that order; junction bases with no gene match: 2. DNA of the CDR3: TGTGCCAGCAGCTTGGGACTAGCGGGAGTTGAGACCCAGTACTTC. Protein product: CASSLGLAGVETQYF.

The rearrangement uses TRBV6-5 and TRBJ1-2; 8 bases are shared with TRBD1. The V and J ends lost 0 bases and 6 bases, in that order; junction bases with no gene match: 6. Germline loops: CDR1 MNHEY, CDR2 SVGAGI. The CDR3 has 15 amino acids. The DNA of the CDR3 is TGTGCCAGCAGTTACTCGGGGACAGGCCTCGATGGCTACACCTTC. This translates into CASSYSGTGLDGYTF.

The rearrangement joins TRBV7-9 to TRBJ2-5; 9 bases are shared with TRBD1. This CDR3 is 16 amino acids long. CDR1 and CDR2 (germline): SEHNR, FQNEAQ (reference sequence). J gave up 1 base and V 5 bases, and 8 bases lay outside the gene matches. The CDR3 DNA sequence: TGTGCCAGCAGCCTGTCGGGACAGGGTTTCCAAGAGACCCAGTACTTC. The encoded protein is CASSLSGQGFQETQYF.

This chain links TRBV7-8 with TRBJ1-4; D might be TRBD1 (6 bases). This CDR3 has 14 amino acids. Trimming shortened V by 2 bases and J by 8 bases, and 12 bases separated the two germline ends. Per germline, CDR1 SGHVS and CDR2 FQNEAQ. The CDR3 is CASSLTGNMEKLFF. CDR3 sequence (DNA): TGTGCCAGCAGCTTAACAGGGAACATGGAAAAACTGTTTTTT.

The chain carries TRBV19 and TRBJ1-2, with 7 bases that match TRBD1. Germline V gene lookup returns CDR1 LNHDA and CDR2 SQIVND (reference sequence). V lost 6 bases and J lost 1; bases outside the gene matches: 14. The CDR3 totals 17 residues. CDR3 in amino acids: CASSFNPGTAFNYGYTF. The CDR3 region has the DNA TGTGCCAGTAGCTTCAATCCGGGGACAGCGTTTAACTATGGCTACACCTTC.

V is TRBV10-1 and J is TRBJ2-2; D is possibly TRBD2 (5 bases). This CDR3 is 16 amino acids long. V was pared by 3 bases and J by 3 bases, with 14 bases between. The germline V gene has CDR1 WNHNN and CDR2 SYGVQD (reference sequence). The CDR3 DNA sequence: TGCGCCAGCAGTGACGGCCGGGATCGGGACACCGGGGAGCTGTTTTTT. Translated: CASSDGRDRDTGELFF.

Regarding this clone: This CDR3 is also generated by other DNA sequences in the sample. The V call is TRBV6-5, the J call TRBJ2-5, with 13 bases fitting TRBD2. Unmatched junction bases numbered 2, after V lost 2 bases and J lost 5 bases. Germline values: CDR1 MNHEY, CDR2 SVGAGI. The CDR3 covers 15 residues. The CDR3 region has the DNA TGTGCCAGCAGTTACGGGGGACTAGCGGGGGAGACCCAGTACTTC. Residues: CASSYGGLAGETQYF.

This clone appeared a single time. This chain uses TRBV9 with TRBJ2-2; 7 bases match TRBD1. V lost 2 bases and J lost 3; bases outside the gene matches: 10. This CDR3 is built from 17 residues. Germline assignment: CDR1 SGDLS and CDR2 YYNGEE. The chain's CDR3 is CASSVGTTGTDTGELFF. The CDR3 DNA is TGTGCCAGCAGCGTCGGAACGACAGGGACAGACACCGGGGAGCTGTTTTTT.

This clone has a handful of counts. This chain joins TRBV19 and TRBJ2-3; the match to TRBD2 covers 9 bases. This CDR3 is 14 amino acids long. The germline gives CDR1 LNHDA, CDR2 SQIVND (reference sequence). V lost 10 bases, J lost 6 bases, and 11 bases stayed unmatched. The CDR3 DNA sequence: TGTGCCACCCGGGCGGGAGGGCCACCCGATACGCAGTATTTT. Translation: CATRAGGPPDTQYF.

The chain uses TRBV7-9 and TRBJ2-7, with TRBD2 matching over 10 bases. CDR3 length: 15 amino acids. The germline V gene encodes CDR1 SEHNR and CDR2 FQNEAQ (reference sequence). J lost 5 bases, V lost 3 bases, and 7 bases had no gene match. The CDR3 loop reads CASSFLAGGKNEQYF. The CDR3, as DNA: TGTGCCAGCAGCTTTTTAGCGGGAGGAAAAAACGAGCAGTACTTC. Based on the CDR3 plus reference TRBV7-9 and TRBJ2-7, the full variable domain is DTGVSQNPRHKITKRGQNVTFRCDPISEHNRLYWYRQTLGQGPEFLTYFQNEAQLEKSRLLSDRFSAERPKGSFSTLEIQRTEQGDSAMYLCASSFLAGGKNEQYFGPGTRLTVT.

In this sample, this clone is medium-sized. V and J are TRBV6-1 and TRBJ2-6; perhaps TRBD2 as D (6 bases). CDR3 length: 15 amino acids. Germline V gene lookup returns CDR1 MNHNS and CDR2 SASEGT. The ends were cut back, 3 bases at V and 0 bases at J, with 6 bases in the middle. The CDR3 here is CASSEGGSGANVLTF. CDR3 coding DNA: TGTGCCAGCAGTGAGGGGGGCTCTGGGGCCAACGTCCTGACTTTC.

CDR3 nucleotide sequence: TGTGCCAGTAGTCCATCAGCGGGAGCGGCCGAGCAGTACGTC. Protein product: CASSPSAGAAEQYV. The V call is TRBV19, the J call TRBJ2-7; 8 bases line up with TRBD2. Trimming took 5 bases from V and 6 from J; bases not matched to a gene: 9. The CDR3 contains 14 residues. Looked up from germline, CDR1 is LNHDA and CDR2 is SQIVND (reference sequence).

V and J are TRBV6-5 and TRBJ1-5; D is undetermined. The CDR3 is 15 residues long. Germline CDR1 reads MNHEY; CDR2 reads SVGAGI. V gave up 5 bases and J gave up 1 base, with 12 bases separating them. In DNA, the CDR3 is TGTGCCAGCAGTCCCGACGGCGGGAGCAATCAGCCCCAGCATTTT. This codes for CASSPDGGSNQPQHF.